Listed below are T cell receptor beta chains from one sample, sequenced in a study of control samples from healthy donors and cancer patients. Produced via immunoSEQ multiplex PCR; TCRdb's table is partial and in-frame only. The sample has 170,000 or so clones; roughly 92% are singletons. The sequencing sample was made of blood. The receptors come from a woman younger than 30 in good health. The CDR3 runs from the conserved cysteine through the conserved F or W. The D gene is left open where the match is weak. A clone size is listed for some rows: how often the clone was seen (once, few, many), or a class if it is expanded.

v_call: TRBV5-1; j_call: TRBJ1-4; d_call: NA; clone_size: few; cdr3_nt: TGCGCCAGCAGCTTCGGGTCGACCGGAGAAAAACTGTTTTTT; cdr3_aa: CASSFGSTGEKLFF
v_call: TRBV6-5; j_call: TRBJ2-7; d_call: NA; clone_size: NA; cdr3_nt: TGTGCCAGCAGTTACGGGCCAGACTACGAGCAGTACTTC; cdr3_aa: CASSYGPDYEQYF
v_call: TRBV7-8; j_call: TRBJ1-1; d_call: NA; clone_size: NA; cdr3_nt: TGTGCCAGCAGCTTTAAGGGCCTCTACATGAACACTGAAGCTTTCTTT; cdr3_aa: CASSFKGLYMNTEAFF
v_call: TRBV11-3; j_call: TRBJ1-1; d_call: NA; clone_size: NA; cdr3_nt: TGTGCCAGCAGCTTAGTTAGTGGCACTGAAGCTTTCTTT; cdr3_aa: CASSLVSGTEAFF
v_call: TRBV28; j_call: TRBJ2-1; d_call: TRBD2; clone_size: once; cdr3_nt: TGTGCCAGCACCCGTGGGAGGGCCTCCTACAATGAGCAGTTCTTC; cdr3_aa: CASTRGRASYNEQFF
v_call: TRBV28; j_call: TRBJ2-7; d_call: TRBD1; clone_size: NA; cdr3_nt: TGTGCCAGCAGTTTATCCTCGGGTAGGGACAGCACCTACGAGCAGTACTTC; cdr3_aa: CASSLSSGRDSTYEQYF
v_call: TRBV18; j_call: TRBJ1-4; d_call: NA; clone_size: NA; cdr3_nt: TGTGCCAGCTCACCATCAGGGGCAACTAATGAAAAACTGTTTTTT; cdr3_aa: CASSPSGATNEKLFF
v_call: TRBV7-2; j_call: TRBJ2-7; d_call: NA; clone_size: NA; cdr3_nt: TGTGCCAGCAGCCTCTTTTTGAGCTCCTACGAGCAGTACTTC; cdr3_aa: CASSLFLSSYEQYF
v_call: TRBV6-2/TRBV6-3; j_call: TRBJ2-7; d_call: TRBD1; clone_size: NA; cdr3_nt: TGTGCCAGCAGCCACAGGGGAAAAGAACGTCGCTACGAGCAGTACTTC; cdr3_aa: CASSHRGKERRYEQYF
v_call: TRBV11-3; j_call: TRBJ1-5; d_call: TRBD1; clone_size: NA; cdr3_nt: TGTGCCAGCAGCTTAGTCGGACAGGAGCTACGCAATCAGCCCCAGCATTTT; cdr3_aa: CASSLVGQELRNQPQHF
v_call: TRBV14; j_call: TRBJ2-5; d_call: TRBD1; clone_size: NA; cdr3_nt: TGTGCCAGCAGCCACCGGGACAGGTCTTGGGAGACCCAGTACTTC; cdr3_aa: CASSHRDRSWETQYF
v_call: TRBV18; j_call: TRBJ2-7; d_call: NA; clone_size: NA; cdr3_nt: TGTGCCAGCTCACCACGGAAACGGGCTATCTTCCCCACCTACGAGCAGTACTTC; cdr3_aa: CASSPRKRAIFPTYEQYF
v_call: TRBV27; j_call: TRBJ2-2; d_call: TRBD1; clone_size: NA; cdr3_nt: TGTGCCAGCAGTGGCACAGGGGCGGGCACCGGGGAGCTGTTTTTT; cdr3_aa: CASSGTGAGTGELFF
v_call: TRBV11-2; j_call: TRBJ1-6; d_call: NA; clone_size: NA; cdr3_nt: TGTGCCAGCAGCGGAGATAATTCACCCCTCCACTTT; cdr3_aa: CASSGDNSPLHF
v_call: TRBV11-2; j_call: TRBJ1-1; d_call: NA; clone_size: NA; cdr3_nt: TGTGCCAGCGGAGACCTTGGGGCCACTGAAGCTTTCTTT; cdr3_aa: CASGDLGATEAFF
v_call: TRBV12-3/TRBV12-4; j_call: TRBJ1-2; d_call: NA; clone_size: NA; cdr3_nt: TGTGCCACCGGCGGATATGGCTACACCTTC; cdr3_aa: CATGGYGYTF
v_call: TRBV28; j_call: TRBJ1-5; d_call: NA; clone_size: NA; cdr3_nt: TGTGCCAGCAGTGCCCACCCCGGGGGGCGGAATCAGCCCCAGCATTTT; cdr3_aa: CASSAHPGGRNQPQHF
v_call: TRBV7-2; j_call: TRBJ1-3; d_call: NA; clone_size: NA; cdr3_nt: TGTGCCAGCAGCCCACAGGTCTCCTCTGGAAACACCATATATTTT; cdr3_aa: CASSPQVSSGNTIYF
v_call: TRBV6-5; j_call: TRBJ2-1; d_call: NA; clone_size: NA; cdr3_nt: TGTGCCAGCAGAGCCCTTGTAGGGGCTGACAATGAGCAGTTCTTC; cdr3_aa: CASRALVGADNEQFF
v_call: TRBV15; j_call: TRBJ2-2; d_call: TRBD1; clone_size: NA; cdr3_nt: TGTGCCACCAGCAGAGAAGACAGGGGGCGCGGCGGGGAGCTGTTTTTT; cdr3_aa: CATSREDRGRGGELFF
v_call: TRBV9; j_call: TRBJ2-7; d_call: TRBD2; clone_size: NA; cdr3_nt: TGTGCCAGCAGCAAAGCGGGAGGGCCCTCCGAGCAGTACTTC; cdr3_aa: CASSKAGGPSEQYF
v_call: TRBV5-1; j_call: TRBJ2-7; d_call: TRBD1; clone_size: NA; cdr3_nt: TGCGCCAGCAGCTTGGATCATAGGACAGGGGCTTACGAGCAGTACTTC; cdr3_aa: CASSLDHRTGAYEQYF
v_call: TRBV29-1; j_call: TRBJ2-5; d_call: NA; clone_size: once; cdr3_nt: TGCAGCGTTGGCCGAGCCTTACTCAGGGGTGATAGAGAGACCCAGTACTTC; cdr3_aa: CSVGRALLRGDRETQYF
v_call: TRBV6-6; j_call: TRBJ1-1; d_call: NA; clone_size: once; cdr3_nt: TGTGCCAGCAGTTACGCAGGGAACACTGAAGCTTTCTTT; cdr3_aa: CASSYAGNTEAFF
v_call: TRBV2; j_call: TRBJ1-1; d_call: NA; clone_size: few; cdr3_nt: TGTGCCAGCAGTGCCAGGGGCCTCAACACTGAAGCTTTCTTT; cdr3_aa: CASSARGLNTEAFF
v_call: TRBV6-2/TRBV6-3; j_call: TRBJ1-5; d_call: TRBD1; clone_size: NA; cdr3_nt: TGTGCCAGCAGTTACTCGGTAACAGGGGGGGATCAGCCCCAGCATTTT; cdr3_aa: CASSYSVTGGDQPQHF
v_call: TRBV3-1/TRBV3-2; j_call: TRBJ2-2; d_call: TRBD2; clone_size: NA; cdr3_nt: TGTGCCAGCAGCGTCCGGGGGGGAGACACCGGGGAGCTGTTTTTT; cdr3_aa: CASSVRGGDTGELFF
v_call: TRBV15; j_call: TRBJ1-5; d_call: NA; clone_size: NA; cdr3_nt: TGTGCCACCAGCAGAAGGACCTATAGCAATCAGCCCCAGCATTTT; cdr3_aa: CATSRRTYSNQPQHF
v_call: TRBV11-2; j_call: TRBJ1-1; d_call: NA; clone_size: NA; cdr3_nt: TGTGCCAGCAGCCCAGGCAGGGGCGTGAAGAACACTGAAGCTTTCTTT; cdr3_aa: CASSPGRGVKNTEAFF
v_call: TRBV10-3; j_call: TRBJ1-2; d_call: TRBD1; clone_size: NA; cdr3_nt: TGTGCCATCAGGGGGACAGAATATGGCTACACCTTC; cdr3_aa: CAIRGTEYGYTF
v_call: TRBV19; j_call: TRBJ1-5; d_call: NA; clone_size: NA; cdr3_nt: TGTGCCAGTAGTATCCGACTCCCCAATCAGCCCCAGCATTTT; cdr3_aa: CASSIRLPNQPQHF
v_call: TRBV6-2/TRBV6-3; j_call: TRBJ2-7; d_call: TRBD2; clone_size: NA; cdr3_nt: TGTGCCAGCAGTTCTCCGGGACTAGCGGGCCACTACTCCTACGAGCAGTACTTC; cdr3_aa: CASSSPGLAGHYSYEQYF
v_call: TRBV6-5; j_call: TRBJ1-2; d_call: NA; clone_size: NA; cdr3_nt: TGTGCCAGCAGGGGACCTACCTCAAGCTATGGCTACACCTTC; cdr3_aa: CASRGPTSSYGYTF
v_call: TRBV11-3; j_call: TRBJ2-2; d_call: NA; clone_size: few; cdr3_nt: TGTGCCAGCACCCAAGGGCCGAACACCGGGGAGCTGTTTTTT; cdr3_aa: CASTQGPNTGELFF
v_call: TRBV5-1; j_call: TRBJ2-1; d_call: TRBD2; clone_size: few; cdr3_nt: TGCGCCAGCAGCTTCTCAGGGACTAGCGGGAGCTCGGGAGGTGAGCAGTTCTTC; cdr3_aa: CASSFSGTSGSSGGEQFF
v_call: TRBV10-3; j_call: TRBJ2-5; d_call: NA; clone_size: NA; cdr3_nt: TGTGCCATCAGTGGGCTAGCTGAGGAGACCCAGTACTTC; cdr3_aa: CAISGLAEETQYF
v_call: TRBV2; j_call: TRBJ1-6; d_call: NA; clone_size: NA; cdr3_nt: TGTGCCAGCCTAGCGGAAGGGTCCTATAATTCACCCCTCCACTTT; cdr3_aa: CASLAEGSYNSPLHF
v_call: TRBV27; j_call: TRBJ1-3; d_call: TRBD1; clone_size: NA; cdr3_nt: TGTGCCAGCAGAAAACTGACAGGGTATGGAAACACCATATATTTT; cdr3_aa: CASRKLTGYGNTIYF
v_call: TRBV28; j_call: TRBJ1-4; d_call: TRBD1; clone_size: NA; cdr3_nt: TGTGCCAGCAGCGCGGCTGGGGGACAGGGTTTTGAAAAACTGTTTTTT; cdr3_aa: CASSAAGGQGFEKLFF
v_call: TRBV15; j_call: TRBJ1-2; d_call: TRBD1; clone_size: once; cdr3_nt: TGTGCCACCAGCAGAGGGGCAGGGGGCGCTGGCAATGGCTACACCTTC; cdr3_aa: CATSRGAGGAGNGYTF
v_call: TRBV7-3; j_call: TRBJ2-2; d_call: NA; clone_size: NA; cdr3_nt: TGTGCCAGCAGCTTAACAGGGTCGGCCACCGGGGAGCTGTTTTTT; cdr3_aa: CASSLTGSATGELFF
v_call: TRBV11-3; j_call: TRBJ1-1; d_call: NA; clone_size: NA; cdr3_nt: TGTGCCAGCAGCCCCGGTACTGAAGCTTTCTTT; cdr3_aa: CASSPGTEAFF
v_call: TRBV10-3; j_call: TRBJ1-5; d_call: NA; clone_size: NA; cdr3_nt: TGTGCCATCAGTGAATCAGGGTTGGGCAATCAGCCCCAGCATTTT; cdr3_aa: CAISESGLGNQPQHF
v_call: TRBV4-3; j_call: TRBJ1-5; d_call: TRBD1; clone_size: NA; cdr3_nt: TGCGCCAGCAGCCAAGATTGGAACAGGGGACATCAGCCCCAGCATTTT; cdr3_aa: CASSQDWNRGHQPQHF
v_call: TRBV2; j_call: TRBJ2-7; d_call: TRBD1; clone_size: NA; cdr3_nt: TGTGCCAGCAGTGAAGAGGACAGGGATGATTGGGGGGCGGAGCAGTACTTC; cdr3_aa: CASSEEDRDDWGAEQYF
v_call: TRBV5-1; j_call: TRBJ2-3; d_call: NA; clone_size: NA; cdr3_nt: TGCGCCAGCAGCTTGGCGATGGTCCTCACAGATACGCAGTATTTT; cdr3_aa: CASSLAMVLTDTQYF
v_call: TRBV15; j_call: TRBJ2-4; d_call: TRBD2; clone_size: NA; cdr3_nt: TGTGCCACCAGCAGATCGGGACTAGCGGAAAACATTCAGTACTTC; cdr3_aa: CATSRSGLAENIQYF
v_call: TRBV9; j_call: TRBJ2-3; d_call: NA; clone_size: NA; cdr3_nt: TGTGCCAGCAGCCCGGACAGAAGCACAGATACGCAGTATTTT; cdr3_aa: CASSPDRSTDTQYF
v_call: TRBV28; j_call: TRBJ1-1; d_call: NA; clone_size: NA; cdr3_nt: TGTGCCAGCAACGGGGGGGTCCACACTGAAGCTTTCTTT; cdr3_aa: CASNGGVHTEAFF
v_call: TRBV5-1; j_call: TRBJ2-5; d_call: NA; clone_size: NA; cdr3_nt: TGCGCCAGCAGCTTGGCGAGCAGGAGTCAAGAGACCCAGTACTTC; cdr3_aa: CASSLASRSQETQYF
v_call: TRBV15; j_call: TRBJ1-1; d_call: NA; clone_size: NA; cdr3_nt: TGTGCCACCAGCATGGGGGCGGTCACTGAAGCTTTCTTT; cdr3_aa: CATSMGAVTEAFF
v_call: TRBV29-1; j_call: TRBJ1-4; d_call: TRBD1; clone_size: NA; cdr3_nt: TGCAGCGTCGAAGGACAGGGGGAAAAACTGTTTTTT; cdr3_aa: CSVEGQGEKLFF
v_call: TRBV27; j_call: TRBJ2-1; d_call: NA; clone_size: NA; cdr3_nt: TGTGCCAGCAGGAGTGGCCCCTACAATGAGCAGTTCTTC; cdr3_aa: CASRSGPYNEQFF
v_call: TRBV2; j_call: TRBJ2-3; d_call: TRBD2; clone_size: NA; cdr3_nt: TGTGCCAGCACCCTACTAGCGGGGGCCCCCCCGGATACGCAGTATTTT; cdr3_aa: CASTLLAGAPPDTQYF
v_call: TRBV28; j_call: TRBJ1-1; d_call: NA; clone_size: NA; cdr3_nt: TGTGCCAGCAGGGAACTGAACACTGAAGCTTTCTTT; cdr3_aa: CASRELNTEAFF